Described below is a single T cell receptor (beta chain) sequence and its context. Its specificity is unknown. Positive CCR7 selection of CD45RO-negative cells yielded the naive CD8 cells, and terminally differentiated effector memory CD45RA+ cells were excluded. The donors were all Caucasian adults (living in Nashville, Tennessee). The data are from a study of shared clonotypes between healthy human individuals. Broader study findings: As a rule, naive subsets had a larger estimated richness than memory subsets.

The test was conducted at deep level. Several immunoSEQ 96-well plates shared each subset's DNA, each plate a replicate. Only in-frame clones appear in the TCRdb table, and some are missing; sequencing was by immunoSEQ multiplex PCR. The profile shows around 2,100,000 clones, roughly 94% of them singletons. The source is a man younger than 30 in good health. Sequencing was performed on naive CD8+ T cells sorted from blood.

CDR3 residues: CASSLDQVDTQYF. In DNA form, the CDR3 reads TGTGCCAGCAGCTTGGATCAGGTGGATACGCAGTATTTT. The genes are TRBV5-4 and TRBJ2-3; no definite D call. The CDR3 sequence is 13 residues long. Trimming cost V 0 bases and J 6 bases, with 8 bases left between them. The V gene's germline CDR1 is SGHNT and CDR2 YYREEE (reference sequence).